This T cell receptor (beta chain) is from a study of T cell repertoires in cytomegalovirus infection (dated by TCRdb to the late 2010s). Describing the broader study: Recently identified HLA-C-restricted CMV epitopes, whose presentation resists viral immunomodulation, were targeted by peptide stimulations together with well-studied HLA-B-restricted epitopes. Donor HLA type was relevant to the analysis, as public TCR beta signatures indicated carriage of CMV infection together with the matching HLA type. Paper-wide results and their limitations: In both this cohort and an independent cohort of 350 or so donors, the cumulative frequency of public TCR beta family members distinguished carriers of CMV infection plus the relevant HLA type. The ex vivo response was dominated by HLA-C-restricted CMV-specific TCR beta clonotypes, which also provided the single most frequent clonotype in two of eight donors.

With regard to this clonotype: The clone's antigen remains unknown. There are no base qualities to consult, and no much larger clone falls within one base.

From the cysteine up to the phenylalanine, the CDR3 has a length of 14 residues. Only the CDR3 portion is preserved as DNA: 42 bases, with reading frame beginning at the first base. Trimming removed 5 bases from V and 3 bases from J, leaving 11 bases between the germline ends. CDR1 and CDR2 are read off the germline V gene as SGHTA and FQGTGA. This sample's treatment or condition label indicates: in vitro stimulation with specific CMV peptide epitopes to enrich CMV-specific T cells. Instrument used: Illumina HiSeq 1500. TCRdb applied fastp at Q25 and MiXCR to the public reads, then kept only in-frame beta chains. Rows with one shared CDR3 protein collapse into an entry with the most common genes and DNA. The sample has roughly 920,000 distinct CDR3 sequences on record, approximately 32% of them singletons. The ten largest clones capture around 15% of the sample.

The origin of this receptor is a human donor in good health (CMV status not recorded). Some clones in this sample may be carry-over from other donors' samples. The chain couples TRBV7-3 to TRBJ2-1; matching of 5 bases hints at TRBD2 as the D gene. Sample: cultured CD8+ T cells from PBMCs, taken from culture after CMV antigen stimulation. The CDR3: CASSNSGFYNEQFF. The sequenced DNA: TGTGCCAGCAGCAACTCGGGGTTCTACAATGAGCAGTTCTTC.